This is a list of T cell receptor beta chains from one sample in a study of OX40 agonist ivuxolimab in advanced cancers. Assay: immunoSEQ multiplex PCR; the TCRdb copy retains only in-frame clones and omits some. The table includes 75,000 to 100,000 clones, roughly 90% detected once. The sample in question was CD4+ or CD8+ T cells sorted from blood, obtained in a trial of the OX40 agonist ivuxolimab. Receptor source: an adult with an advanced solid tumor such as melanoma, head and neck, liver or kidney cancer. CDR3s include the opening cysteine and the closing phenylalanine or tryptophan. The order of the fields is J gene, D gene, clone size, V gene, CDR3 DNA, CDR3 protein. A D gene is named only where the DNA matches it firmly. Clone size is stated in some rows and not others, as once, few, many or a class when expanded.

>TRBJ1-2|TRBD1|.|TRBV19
TGTGCCAGTAGCCCGGGACAGGGGCGATTTAACTATGGCTACACCTTC
CASSPGQGRFNYGYTF
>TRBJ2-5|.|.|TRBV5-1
TGCGCCAGCAGCTCCCTTTCAGCCCCTCAAGAGACCCAGTACTTC
CASSSLSAPQETQYF
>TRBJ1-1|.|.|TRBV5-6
TGTGCCAGCAGCTTGGATGGGGGCACTGAAGCTTTCTTT
CASSLDGGTEAFF
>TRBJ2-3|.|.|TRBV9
TGTGCCAGCAGCGTAGATGCGGGGCGCACAGATACGCAGTATTTT
CASSVDAGRTDTQYF
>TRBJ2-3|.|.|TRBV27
TGTGCCAGCAGTTTCCTCCCATTTGATACGCAGTATTTT
CASSFLPFDTQYF
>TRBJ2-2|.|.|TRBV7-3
TGTGCCAGCAGCTTAGTCGGTCCCGGGGAGCTGTTTTTT
CASSLVGPGELFF
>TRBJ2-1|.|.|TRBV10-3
TGTGCCATCAGTCAGGGTTCCTACAATGAGCAGTTCTTC
CAISQGSYNEQFF
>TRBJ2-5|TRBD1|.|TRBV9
TGTGCCAGCAGCGAAAGGACAGGGGACGGACAAGAGACCCAGTACTTC
CASSERTGDGQETQYF
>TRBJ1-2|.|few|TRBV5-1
TGCGCCCTCCTGGCGTCAGTTCGGGGCTACACCTTC
CALLASVRGYTF
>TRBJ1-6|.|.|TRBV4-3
TGCGCCAGCAGCCAAGATGTCGGCACCTCACTTAATAATTCACCCCTCCACTTT
CASSQDVGTSLNNSPLHF
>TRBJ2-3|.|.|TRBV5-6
TGTGCCAGCAGCTGGCCACAGGGTTCCACAGATACGCAGTATTTT
CASSWPQGSTDTQYF
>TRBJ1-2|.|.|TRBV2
TGTGCCAGCAGTGGTCCGGATTTGAAGGCTGGCTACACCTTC
CASSGPDLKAGYTF
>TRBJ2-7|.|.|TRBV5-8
TGTGCCAGCAGCTTTAGGGGTAGAACCTACGAGCAGTACTTC
CASSFRGRTYEQYF
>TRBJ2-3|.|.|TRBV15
TGTGCCACCAGCAGGCTAGCCCTGGGAGATACGCAGTATTTT
CATSRLALGDTQYF